One and the same sample provided the 31 T cell receptor beta chains below, sequenced in a study of cytomegalovirus exposure and HLA in healthy donors. Primers: 60 Vbeta forward and 13 Jbeta reverse. Sequencing used immunoSEQ multiplex PCR; TCRdb keeps in-frame clones, though not all of them. The sample lists roughly 180,000 clones, 75% occurring once. The sequenced material came from PBMCs. These receptors came from a male donor in good health and CMV-seronegative.

The J gene is TRBJ1-1, the V gene TRBV28; 7 positions match TRBD1. Unmatched junction bases numbered 17, after V lost 3 bases and J lost 4 bases. This CDR3 is built from 18 residues. Germline values: CDR1 MDHEN, CDR2 SYDVKM. The CDR3 sequence: CASSLDPGQVEAGTEAFF. The CDR3 DNA reads TGTGCCAGCAGTTTGGACCCTGGACAGGTGGAGGCAGGCACTGAAGCTTTCTTT. Filled out from reference TRBV28 and TRBJ1-1, the complete variable domain reads DVKVTQSSRYLVKRTGEKVFLECVQDMDHENMFWYRQDPGLGLRLIYFSYDVKMKEKGDIPEGYSVSREKKERFSLILESASTNQTSMYLCASSLDPGQVEAGTEAFFGQGTRLTVV.

The rearrangement links TRBV11-3 to TRBJ2-5; D not resolved. Germline V gives CDR1 SGHNT, CDR2 YENEEA. Trimming removed 0 bases from V and 3 bases from J, with 5 bases in between. The CDR3 extends over 13 amino acids. CDR3 coding DNA: TGTGCCAGCAGCTTAGATTTAGAAGAGACCCAGTACTTC. It codes for CASSLDLEETQYF. The full variable domain, with the rest looked up from reference TRBV11-3 and TRBJ2-5, is EAGVVQSPRYKIIEKKQPVAFWCNPISGHNTLYWYLQNLGQGPELLIRYENEEAVDDSQLPKDRFSAERLKGVDSTLKIQPAELGDSAVYLCASSLDLEETQYFGPGTRLLVL.

This clone was picked up a small number of times. The sample carries other DNA sequences with the same CDR3. The genes are TRBV18 and TRBJ1-5, with a possible D match to TRBD1 (6 bases). Trimming removed 2 bases at V and 5 bases at J, with 7 bases between. Germline assignment: CDR1 KGHSH and CDR2 LQKENI. This CDR3 spans 13 amino acids. CDR3 in amino acids: CASSPGGDQPQHF. DNA of the CDR3: TGTGCCAGCTCACCAGGGGGCGATCAGCCCCAGCATTTT.

The chain has TRBV9 and TRBJ1-1; tentatively, D is TRBD1 (5 bases). CDR3 size: 15 residues. The germline gives CDR1 SGDLS, CDR2 YYNGEE. Between the trimmed V and J ends, which lost 3 bases and 0 bases, there was a span of 12 bases. DNA for the CDR3: TGTGCCAGCAGCGCCTTGACAGCGTTGAACACTGAAGCTTTCTTT. Translation gives CASSALTALNTEAFF.

The CDR3 protein is CASSRRTSGRVAKNIQYF. As DNA, the CDR3 is TGTGCCAGCAGCCGTCGGACTAGCGGGAGGGTAGCCAAAAACATTCAGTACTTC. The chain carries TRBV28 and TRBJ2-4, with 15 bases aligning to TRBD2. This CDR3 is 18 amino acids long. CDR1 is MDHEN, CDR2 SYDVKM, per germline. The V gene end was trimmed by 6 bases and the J gene end by 0 bases; junction bases not matched to a gene: 6.

V gene TRBV6-1 combines with J gene TRBJ2-1, with 7 positions matching TRBD1. The length of the CDR3 is 15 residues. CDR1 is MNHNS and CDR2 is SASEGT in the germline V gene. Germline trimming cut 7 bases from V and 4 bases from J; bases unmatched to any gene: 10. CDR3 residues: CASITGVGAYNEQFF. The CDR3 DNA is TGTGCCAGCATCACAGGGGTAGGAGCATACAATGAGCAGTTCTTC.

The gene calls are TRBV5-1 and TRBJ2-3; 13 nucleotides match TRBD2. CDR1 is SGHRS, CDR2 YFSETQ, per germline. The J segment lost 4 bases and the V segment lost 4 bases, leaving 9 bases of the junction unmatched. CDR3 length equals 17 residues. CDR3 sequence (DNA): TGCGCCAGCAGCGTGGGGATCGGGACTAGCGGGGCAGATACGCAGTATTTT. Translation: CASSVGIGTSGADTQYF.

The gene calls are TRBV5-1 and TRBJ2-1, with 8 bases aligning to TRBD1. The germline V gene has CDR1 SGHRS and CDR2 YFSETQ. Trimming removed 5 bases from V and 9 bases from J; junction bases left unmatched: 10. The CDR3 has 14 residues. The DNA for the CDR3 is TGCGCCAGCAGATGGACAGGGCCCTCCGGTGAGCAGTTCTTC. It yields the protein CASRWTGPSGEQFF. Combining the CDR3 with reference TRBV5-1 and TRBJ2-1 gives the whole variable domain KAGVTQTPRYLIKTRGQQVTLSCSPISGHRSVSWYQQTPGQGLQFLFEYFSETQRNKGNFPGRFSGRQFSNSRSEMNVSTLELGDSALYLCASRWTGPSGEQFFGPGTRLTVL.

This chain uses TRBV7-9 with TRBJ2-7, with D uncertain. The CDR3 contains 11 residues. Germline lookup yields CDR1 SEHNR and CDR2 FQNEAQ (reference sequence). Trimming stripped 2 bases from V and 4 bases from J, with 3 bases between. The CDR3 bases are TGTGCCAGCAGCTTACGGTACGAGCAGTACTTC. This translates into CASSLRYEQYF.

The rearrangement joins TRBV27 to TRBJ2-7, with a weak D call TRBD2 (6 bases). The V end was cut by 4 bases, the J end by 5 bases, with 21 bases between. There are 16 residues in the CDR3. Germline V gene lookup returns CDR1 MNHEY and CDR2 SMNVEV (reference sequence). Here the CDR3 DNA reads TGTGCCAGCAGTTGGTATGGCAGGAGGGGAGGCAACGAGCAGTACTTC. This codes for CASSWYGRRGGNEQYF.

V is TRBV5-1 and J is TRBJ2-7; 9 bases match TRBD1. The CDR3 is 16 residues long. Germline assignment: CDR1 SGHRS and CDR2 YFSETQ. Trimming took 1 base from V and 4 from J; bases not matched to a gene: 9. CDR3 nucleotides: TGCGCCAGCAGCTTGCCCGACAGGGGGTTTGGGTACGAGCAGTACTTC. Its protein is CASSLPDRGFGYEQYF.

The chain employs TRBV27 and TRBJ2-7, with 7 bases fitting TRBD2. Per germline, CDR1 MNHEY and CDR2 SMNVEV (reference sequence). Losses at the gene ends were 4 bases for V and 3 bases for J; bases not matched to a gene: 3. CDR3 length: 13 amino acids. As DNA, the CDR3 is TGTGCCAGCAGTTCGACTAGCAGCTACGAGCAGTACTTC. This sequence encodes CASSSTSSYEQYF.

The rearrangement joins TRBV10-3 to TRBJ2-1; 14 bases agree with TRBD2. V was clipped by 4 bases and J by 2 bases; unmatched bases: 10. There are 19 residues in the CDR3. From germline, CDR1 is ENHRY and CDR2 SYGVKD. CDR3 protein: CAISVPPGLAGATYNEQFF. DNA for the CDR3: TGTGCCATCAGTGTCCCTCCGGGACTAGCGGGGGCTACCTACAATGAGCAGTTCTTC.

The chain links TRBV11-2 to TRBJ2-7, with 8 bases aligning to TRBD1. The trim removed 6 bases at V and 3 bases at J, leaving 10 bases unmatched. The CDR3 contains 15 residues. Germline-derived CDR1 and CDR2 are SGHAT and FQNNGV. The CDR3 nucleotides are TGTGCCAGCAGACCCGAGCAGGGGGCAAACTACGAGCAGTACTTC. Residues: CASRPEQGANYEQYF.

Here the CDR3 DNA reads TGTGCCAGCAGCTCGGGGGGGCTTGAGCAGTTCTTC. It specifies CASSSGGLEQFF. The chain combines TRBV6-5 with TRBJ2-1; 8 bases line up with TRBD2. CDR1 MNHEY and CDR2 SVGAGI come from the germline V gene. The trim removed 6 bases at V and 9 bases at J, leaving 4 bases unmatched. The CDR3 totals 12 residues.

The genes are TRBV23-1 and TRBJ1-1; maybe TRBD1 (6 bases). TRBV23-1 is an ORF for which the function is uncertain. The CDR3 is 12 amino acids. Between the trimmed V and J ends, which lost 11 bases and 11 bases, there was a span of 21 bases. The CDR3 loop reads CAGTPRDIGAFF. DNA for the CDR3: TGCGCCGGCACCCCTCGGGACATTGGTGCTTTCTTT.

This clone was picked up a small number of times. The V gene is TRBV30, the J gene TRBJ1-1; 7 bases fit TRBD1. The CDR3 runs 14 residues. The germline gives CDR1 GTSNPN, CDR2 SVGIG (reference sequence). V was clipped by 1 base and J by 1 base; unmatched bases: 3. CDR3 DNA sequence: TGTGCCTGGAGTGAGTACAGGGGGAACACTGAAGCTTTCTTT. Its translation is CAWSEYRGNTEAFF.

The genes are TRBV4-3 and TRBJ1-2; maybe TRBD1 (6 bases). This CDR3 is 15 amino acids long. Germline CDR1 reads LGHNA; CDR2 reads YSLEER. V was trimmed by 0 bases and J by 4 bases, leaving 12 bases between them. As DNA, the CDR3 is TGCGCCAGCAGCCAAGATAGAGGGACATCCTATGGCTACACCTTC. It is translated as CASSQDRGTSYGYTF.

This clone came up a few times. The chain has TRBV6-6 and TRBJ1-3, with a possible D match to TRBD1 (5 bases). CDR3 length equals 15 residues. CDR1 is MNHNY, CDR2 SVGAGI, per germline (reference sequence). V was clipped by 7 bases and J by 3 bases, with 16 bases between them. The CDR3 loop reads CASTFGPDSGNTIYF. The CDR3 nucleotides are TGTGCCAGCACTTTCGGCCCTGACAGTGGAAACACCATATATTTT.

The table lists this clone with a few counts. The CDR3 DNA follows: TGTGCCAGCAGTTTACCCGGGACAGGGTATTACGAGCAGTACTTC. Its protein is CASSLPGTGYYEQYF. The chain couples TRBV28 to TRBJ2-7; 9 nucleotides agree with TRBD1. Trimming took 2 bases from V and 4 from J; bases not matched to a gene: 6. Germline CDR1 and CDR2: MDHEN and SYDVKM. This CDR3 region has 15 residues.

The chain recombines TRBV10-1 with TRBJ2-1; D is unresolved. The CDR3 covers 16 residues. V was shortened by 0 bases and J by 7 bases, with 16 bases between the two germline ends. Per the germline V gene, CDR1 is WNHNN and CDR2 is SYGVQD (reference sequence). CDR3 bases: TGCGCCAGCAGTGAGTCGGTAGCTTTCCCCGGGAATGAGCAGTTCTTC. Protein sequence: CASSESVAFPGNEQFF.

This chain connects TRBV19 to TRBJ2-3; 7 nucleotides line up with TRBD1. With 10 bases clipped from V and 6 bases from J, the junction kept 10 bases outside the gene matches. This CDR3 region has 13 residues. CDR1 and CDR2 from the germline V gene are LNHDA and SQIVND (reference sequence). DNA for the CDR3: TGTGCCACCCGGGACAGATCGCGGGATACGCAGTATTTT. Residues: CATRDRSRDTQYF.

This sequence joins TRBV18 and TRBJ1-4; tentative D call: TRBD1 (6 bases). The germline V gene encodes CDR1 KGHSH and CDR2 LQKENI. The length of the CDR3 is 16 residues. V lost 2 bases and J lost 5, with 15 bases in between. The CDR3 DNA sequence: TGTGCCAGCTCACCAAAGGGACACTCGGGGAATGAAAAACTGTTTTTT. Translation gives CASSPKGHSGNEKLFF.

This clone was recorded a few times. The chain combines TRBV25-1 with TRBJ1-1; D not resolved. The CDR3 sequence is 13 residues long. Germline CDR1 and CDR2: MGHDK and SYGVNS. Trimming left V 6 bases short and J 5 bases short, with 13 bases between. In nucleotides, the CDR3 is TGTGCCAGCAGGACACTGTGGGAGACTGAAGCTTTCTTT. Translating gives CASRTLWETEAFF.

The chain joins TRBV19 to TRBJ1-5; D is perhaps TRBD1 (6 bases). V lost 0 bases, J lost 2 bases, and 11 bases lay in between. Germline V gives CDR1 LNHDA, CDR2 SQIVND (reference sequence). The CDR3 runs 16 residues. CDR3 amino acids: CASSIEGRGGNQPQHF. The CDR3, as DNA: TGTGCCAGTAGTATAGAAGGCAGGGGCGGCAATCAGCCCCAGCATTTT.

There are a few counts of this clone. This chain uses TRBV19 with TRBJ1-3; D gene ambiguous. Per germline, CDR1 LNHDA and CDR2 SQIVND (reference sequence). The CDR3 totals 15 residues. V dropped 3 bases and J dropped 2 bases, with 11 bases sitting between them. CDR3 sequence reads: CASSIGWGAGNTIYF. The CDR3 DNA reads as TGTGCCAGTAGTATCGGTTGGGGAGCTGGAAACACCATATATTTT.

The chain links TRBV11-2 to TRBJ2-3; D not resolved. The ends were cut back, 2 bases at V and 3 bases at J, with 3 bases in the middle. This CDR3 is built from 12 residues. Germline V CDR1 and CDR2: SGHAT, FQNNGV. The CDR3 sequence is CASSLRTDTQYF. CDR3 sequence (DNA): TGTGCCAGCAGCTTACGGACAGATACGCAGTATTTT.

Details on this clone: One junction end disagrees with the germline gene, perhaps due to a read error. The chain recombines TRBV6-5 with TRBJ2-7; 8 bases fit TRBD2. Germline CDR1 reads MNHEY; CDR2 reads SVGAGI. This CDR3 region has 14 residues. The CDR3 coding sequence is TGTGCCAGCAGTTACCGGACTAGCTCCCACGAGCAGTACTTC. Its protein is CASSYRTSSHEQYF.

A few counts support this clone. The sample holds other DNA sequences that translate to the same CDR3. The rearrangement uses TRBV30 and TRBJ1-5, with D maybe TRBD1 (5 bases). There are 14 residues in the CDR3. The germline CDR1 and CDR2 sequences are GTSNPN and SVGIG (reference sequence). V was pared by 1 base and J by 4 bases, with 11 bases between. The CDR3 sequence is CAWSAGGGNQPQHF. CDR3 in DNA: TGTGCCTGGAGTGCGGGGGGAGGGAATCAGCCCCAGCATTTT.

The V gene is TRBV6-5, the J gene TRBJ1-1, with TRBD1 as a possible D gene (5 bases). Germline-derived CDR1 and CDR2 are MNHEY and SVGAGI. With 7 bases removed from V and 6 bases from J, the gap between germline ends came to 9 bases. The CDR3 totals 11 residues. Here the CDR3 reads CASTQGSEAFF. In DNA, the CDR3 is TGTGCCAGCACCCAGGGTTCTGAAGCTTTCTTT.

This rearrangement joins TRBV4-2 to TRBJ2-3; D ambiguous. This CDR3 has 16 residues. Trimming took 1 base from V and 4 from J, leaving 15 bases between them. Germline V CDR1 and CDR2: LGHNA, YNFKEQ. CDR3 sequence: CASSQVEPQYADTQYF. CDR3 DNA sequence: TGTGCCAGCAGCCAAGTTGAACCCCAGTATGCAGATACGCAGTATTTT.